A selection of T cell receptor beta chains follows, all from one sample in a study of control samples from healthy donors and cancer patients. Some clones are missing from TCRdb's copy, which holds only in-frame ones; the method was immunoSEQ multiplex PCR. The data hold about 120,000 clones, with 85% to 90% observed a single time. Material for sequencing was PBMCs. The receptors were gathered from a woman in her forties or fifties with colorectal cancer. Each CDR3 is given with its conserved first and last residue. The order of the fields is J gene, V gene, clone size, D gene, CDR3 protein, CDR3 DNA. The D gene is left open where the match is weak. Clone size is not always given. Where it is, it says once, few, many or a class for expanded clones.

J gene: TRBJ1-4; V gene: TRBV7-9; clone size: -; D gene: -; CDR3 protein: CASSLAGYRTKNEKLFF; CDR3 DNA: TGTGCCAGCAGCTTAGCCGGATACAGGACTAAAAATGAAAAACTGTTTTTT
J gene: TRBJ1-1; V gene: TRBV14; clone size: -; D gene: -; CDR3 protein: CASSPGSRTEAFF; CDR3 DNA: TGTGCCAGCAGCCCGGGCAGCCGGACTGAAGCTTTCTTT
J gene: TRBJ2-7; V gene: TRBV7-8; clone size: -; D gene: -; CDR3 protein: CASSPAYEQYF; CDR3 DNA: TGTGCCAGCAGCCCCGCCTACGAGCAGTACTTC
J gene: TRBJ2-1; V gene: TRBV9; clone size: -; D gene: -; CDR3 protein: CASSVVVGGDNEQFF; CDR3 DNA: TGTGCCAGCAGCGTAGTAGTCGGGGGCGACAATGAGCAGTTCTTC
J gene: TRBJ1-4; V gene: TRBV14; clone size: once; D gene: -; CDR3 protein: CASSQYAPGAWEKLFF; CDR3 DNA: TGTGCCAGCAGCCAATACGCGCCAGGGGCTTGGGAAAAACTGTTTTTT
J gene: TRBJ2-3; V gene: TRBV5-5; clone size: -; D gene: TRBD2; CDR3 protein: CASSRGTITSTDTQYF; CDR3 DNA: TGTGCCAGCAGCCGTGGGACTATCACTAGCACAGATACGCAGTATTTT
J gene: TRBJ1-1; V gene: TRBV6-5; clone size: -; D gene: -; CDR3 protein: CASSYGFGAEAFF; CDR3 DNA: TGTGCCAGCAGTTACGGGTTTGGGGCTGAAGCTTTCTTT
J gene: TRBJ1-2; V gene: TRBV4-1; clone size: -; D gene: -; CDR3 protein: CASSRDEIPRKGGYGYTF; CDR3 DNA: TGCGCCAGCAGCCGAGACGAAATTCCACGCAAGGGTGGCTATGGCTACACCTTC
J gene: TRBJ2-7; V gene: TRBV19; clone size: once; D gene: TRBD2; CDR3 protein: CASSIGLAGVYEQYF; CDR3 DNA: TGTGCCAGTAGTATCGGGCTAGCGGGAGTGTACGAGCAGTACTTC
J gene: TRBJ1-1; V gene: TRBV5-1; clone size: once; D gene: -; CDR3 protein: CASSLGAGSEAFF; CDR3 DNA: TGCGCCAGCAGCTTGGGCGCAGGGTCTGAAGCTTTCTTT
J gene: TRBJ1-2; V gene: TRBV19; clone size: -; D gene: -; CDR3 protein: CASSIGQKAYGYTF; CDR3 DNA: TGTGCCAGTAGTATCGGACAGAAAGCCTATGGCTACACCTTC
J gene: TRBJ2-5; V gene: TRBV10-3; clone size: -; D gene: TRBD1; CDR3 protein: CAISESTGTETQYF; CDR3 DNA: TGTGCCATCAGTGAGTCGACAGGGACGGAGACCCAGTACTTC
J gene: TRBJ2-3; V gene: TRBV5-4; clone size: -; D gene: TRBD1; CDR3 protein: CASSLVTGGTDTQYF; CDR3 DNA: TGTGCCAGCAGCTTGGTAACAGGGGGCACAGATACGCAGTATTTT
J gene: TRBJ2-2; V gene: TRBV11-2; clone size: -; D gene: -; CDR3 protein: CASSLEVVGELFF; CDR3 DNA: TGTGCCAGCAGCTTAGAGGTGGTCGGGGAGCTGTTTTTT
J gene: TRBJ2-4; V gene: TRBV2; clone size: -; D gene: -; CDR3 protein: CASSGRTEKNIQYF; CDR3 DNA: TGTGCCAGCAGTGGTAGGACAGAGAAAAACATTCAGTACTTC
J gene: TRBJ1-1; V gene: TRBV5-1; clone size: -; D gene: -; CDR3 protein: CASSSQGGLRGIGNTEAFF; CDR3 DNA: TGCGCCAGCAGCTCGCAGGGAGGCCTAAGGGGAATTGGAAACACTGAAGCTTTCTTT
J gene: TRBJ2-7; V gene: TRBV25-1; clone size: -; D gene: -; CDR3 protein: CASRPGTPTNEQYF; CDR3 DNA: TGTGCCAGCAGACCAGGGACTCCTACCAACGAGCAGTACTTC
J gene: TRBJ1-1; V gene: TRBV7-2; clone size: -; D gene: -; CDR3 protein: CASSLVLTTPPTEAFF; CDR3 DNA: TGTGCCAGCAGCTTAGTTCTTACAACGCCACCGACTGAAGCTTTCTTT
J gene: TRBJ1-1; V gene: TRBV6-5; clone size: -; D gene: -; CDR3 protein: CASSYSKMGATEAFF; CDR3 DNA: TGTGCCAGCAGTTACTCGAAAATGGGGGCCACTGAAGCTTTCTTT
J gene: TRBJ2-7; V gene: TRBV29-1; clone size: -; D gene: -; CDR3 protein: CSVSGGVSHPEQYF; CDR3 DNA: TGCAGCGTATCCGGTGGGGTCAGCCATCCCGAGCAGTACTTC
J gene: TRBJ1-2; V gene: TRBV12-3/TRBV12-4; clone size: -; D gene: -; CDR3 protein: CASSFGPTDGYTF; CDR3 DNA: TGTGCCAGCAGTTTCGGTCCAACTGATGGCTACACCTTC
J gene: TRBJ1-4; V gene: TRBV7-2; clone size: -; D gene: -; CDR3 protein: CASSLGGGLGEKLFF; CDR3 DNA: TGTGCCAGCAGCTTAGGTGGGGGCTTAGGTGAAAAACTGTTTTTT
J gene: TRBJ1-2; V gene: TRBV2; clone size: -; D gene: -; CDR3 protein: CASIGETTNYGYTF; CDR3 DNA: TGTGCCAGCATTGGAGAGACAACTAACTATGGCTACACCTTC
J gene: TRBJ2-2; V gene: TRBV27; clone size: -; D gene: TRBD2; CDR3 protein: CASRGVLAGANTGELFF; CDR3 DNA: TGTGCCAGCAGGGGGGTCTTAGCGGGAGCGAACACCGGGGAGCTGTTTTTT
J gene: TRBJ1-5; V gene: TRBV6-1; clone size: -; D gene: -; CDR3 protein: CASSEEVVGYSNQPQHF; CDR3 DNA: TGTGCCAGCAGTGAAGAGGTGGTGGGGTATAGCAATCAGCCCCAGCATTTT
J gene: TRBJ2-1; V gene: TRBV29-1; clone size: -; D gene: -; CDR3 protein: CSVEVDTNEQFF; CDR3 DNA: TGCAGCGTTGAAGTAGACACAAATGAGCAGTTCTTC
J gene: TRBJ2-5; V gene: TRBV28; clone size: -; D gene: -; CDR3 protein: CASSSPLWSGIQETQYF; CDR3 DNA: TGTGCCAGCAGTTCCCCCCTCTGGTCCGGGATCCAAGAGACCCAGTACTTC
J gene: TRBJ1-2; V gene: TRBV3-1/TRBV3-2; clone size: -; D gene: -; CDR3 protein: CASSQDFHYGYTF; CDR3 DNA: TGTGCCAGCAGCCAAGATTTCCACTATGGCTACACCTTC
J gene: TRBJ2-7; V gene: TRBV13; clone size: -; D gene: TRBD2; CDR3 protein: CASSSTDHNLAGEYYEQYF; CDR3 DNA: TGTGCCAGCAGCTCGACTGATCATAACCTAGCGGGGGAGTACTACGAGCAGTACTTC
J gene: TRBJ2-7; V gene: TRBV19; clone size: -; D gene: TRBD2; CDR3 protein: CASSSGVAGGYEQYF; CDR3 DNA: TGTGCCAGTAGTAGCGGGGTAGCGGGAGGCTACGAGCAGTACTTC
J gene: TRBJ2-1; V gene: TRBV28; clone size: -; D gene: TRBD2; CDR3 protein: CASSPFAGGNEQFF; CDR3 DNA: TGTGCCAGCAGTCCCTTCGCGGGAGGCAATGAGCAGTTCTTC
J gene: TRBJ1-2; V gene: TRBV10-3; clone size: -; D gene: -; CDR3 protein: CAISESEYGYTF; CDR3 DNA: TGTGCCATCAGTGAGTCGGAATATGGCTACACCTTC
J gene: TRBJ2-4; V gene: TRBV19; clone size: -; D gene: TRBD1; CDR3 protein: CASKGRPGQGPNIQYF; CDR3 DNA: TGTGCCAGTAAGGGGCGACCGGGACAGGGTCCAAACATTCAGTACTTC
J gene: TRBJ1-4; V gene: TRBV18; clone size: -; D gene: TRBD1; CDR3 protein: CASSPYRGLREKLFF; CDR3 DNA: TGTGCCAGCTCACCATACAGGGGTTTGAGGGAAAAACTGTTTTTT
J gene: TRBJ2-1; V gene: TRBV5-1; clone size: once; D gene: -; CDR3 protein: CASSLVGSSYNEQFF; CDR3 DNA: TGCGCCAGCAGCTTGGTCGGGAGCTCCTACAATGAGCAGTTCTTC
J gene: TRBJ2-6; V gene: TRBV5-1; clone size: once; D gene: TRBD2; CDR3 protein: CASSLRAGAGANVLTF; CDR3 DNA: TGCGCCAGCAGCTTGCGAGCGGGAGCTGGGGCCAACGTCCTGACTTTC
J gene: TRBJ1-2; V gene: TRBV9; clone size: once; D gene: -; CDR3 protein: CASSVGGGYTF; CDR3 DNA: TGTGCCAGCAGCGTAGGCGGTGGCTACACCTTC
J gene: TRBJ1-1; V gene: TRBV27; clone size: -; D gene: -; CDR3 protein: CASSSRGEAFF; CDR3 DNA: TGTGCCAGCAGTTCCCGGGGTGAAGCTTTCTTT
J gene: TRBJ1-2; V gene: TRBV7-2; clone size: -; D gene: -; CDR3 protein: CASSLERYNLYGYTF; CDR3 DNA: TGTGCCAGCAGCTTAGAGCGCTACAACCTTTATGGCTACACCTTC
J gene: TRBJ2-5; V gene: TRBV7-6; clone size: -; D gene: -; CDR3 protein: CASSPSEGSIQETQYF; CDR3 DNA: TGTGCCAGCAGCCCATCTGAGGGGAGCATCCAAGAGACCCAGTACTTC
J gene: TRBJ1-3; V gene: TRBV5-5; clone size: -; D gene: -; CDR3 protein: CASSSRLPSNGNTIYF; CDR3 DNA: TGTGCCAGCAGCTCGCGACTCCCGAGTAATGGAAACACCATATATTTT
J gene: TRBJ1-5; V gene: TRBV2; clone size: -; D gene: -; CDR3 protein: CATSGEGNQPQHF; CDR3 DNA: TGTGCCACTTCCGGGGAGGGCAATCAGCCCCAGCATTTT
J gene: TRBJ2-2; V gene: TRBV19; clone size: -; D gene: -; CDR3 protein: CASSIGPTTGELFF; CDR3 DNA: TGTGCCAGTAGTATAGGCCCTACGACCGGGGAGCTGTTTTTT
J gene: TRBJ1-1; V gene: TRBV11-2; clone size: -; D gene: TRBD1; CDR3 protein: CASSLQGAGNTEAFF; CDR3 DNA: TGTGCCAGCAGCTTACAGGGGGCAGGAAACACTGAAGCTTTCTTT
J gene: TRBJ1-2; V gene: TRBV18; clone size: few; D gene: -; CDR3 protein: CASSLAHTNYGNYGYTF; CDR3 DNA: TGTGCCAGCTCATTGGCCCATACAAACTATGGAAACTATGGCTACACCTTC
J gene: TRBJ2-5; V gene: TRBV3-1/TRBV3-2; clone size: -; D gene: -; CDR3 protein: CASSQELKETQYF; CDR3 DNA: TGTGCCAGCAGCCAAGAACTGAAAGAGACCCAGTACTTC
J gene: TRBJ1-6; V gene: TRBV7-9; clone size: once; D gene: -; CDR3 protein: CASSTRDSDDSPLHF; CDR3 DNA: TGTGCCAGCAGCACTCGGGACTCCGATGATTCACCCCTCCACTTT
J gene: TRBJ2-3; V gene: TRBV2; clone size: -; D gene: -; CDR3 protein: CASESSFRGLTDTQYF; CDR3 DNA: TGTGCCAGCGAATCTAGTTTCAGGGGCTTGACAGATACGCAGTATTTT
J gene: TRBJ1-2; V gene: TRBV7-3; clone size: -; D gene: -; CDR3 protein: CASSLGGDYGYIF; CDR3 DNA: TGTGCCAGCAGCTTAGGAGGGGACTATGGCTACATCTTC
J gene: TRBJ1-6; V gene: TRBV12-5; clone size: -; D gene: -; CDR3 protein: CASGLDGSPLHF; CDR3 DNA: TGTGCTAGTGGTTTGGACGGTTCACCCCTCCACTTT
J gene: TRBJ1-2; V gene: TRBV27; clone size: -; D gene: -; CDR3 protein: CASRPSLGGSRGYTF; CDR3 DNA: TGTGCCAGCAGACCTTCGCTTGGGGGTTCGCGTGGCTACACCTTC